A single sample is the source of the 2 T cell receptor beta chains below, sequenced in a study of cytomegalovirus exposure and HLA in healthy donors. TCRdb's copy holds only in-frame clones and misses some; the assay was immunoSEQ multiplex PCR. The sample carries about 200,000 clones, approximately 87% recorded once. What was sequenced was PBMCs. These receptors were collected from a woman under 30 in good health and CMV-seronegative.

V usage is TRBV7-9 and J usage is TRBJ1-2; D is uncertain. Trimming pared 3 bases from V and 5 bases from J, leaving 16 bases between. The CDR3 is 15 amino acids. The germline V gene has CDR1 SEHNR and CDR2 FQNEAQ (reference sequence). The CDR3 bases are TGTGCCAGCAGCTTGCAGGTCGGAGGAGGATATGGCTACACCTTC. It translates to CASSLQVGGGYGYTF.

In its sample, this clone was seen once. The chain is built from TRBV5-1 and TRBJ1-5, with 9 bases that match TRBD1. The CDR3 has 16 residues. J lost 5 bases, V lost 4 bases, and 10 bases had no gene match. Germline V gene data show CDR1 as SGHRS and CDR2 as YFSETQ. The CDR3 sequence: CASSPTSGQGYQPQHF. CDR3 coding DNA: TGCGCCAGCAGCCCTACTTCGGGACAGGGTTATCAGCCCCAGCATTTT.